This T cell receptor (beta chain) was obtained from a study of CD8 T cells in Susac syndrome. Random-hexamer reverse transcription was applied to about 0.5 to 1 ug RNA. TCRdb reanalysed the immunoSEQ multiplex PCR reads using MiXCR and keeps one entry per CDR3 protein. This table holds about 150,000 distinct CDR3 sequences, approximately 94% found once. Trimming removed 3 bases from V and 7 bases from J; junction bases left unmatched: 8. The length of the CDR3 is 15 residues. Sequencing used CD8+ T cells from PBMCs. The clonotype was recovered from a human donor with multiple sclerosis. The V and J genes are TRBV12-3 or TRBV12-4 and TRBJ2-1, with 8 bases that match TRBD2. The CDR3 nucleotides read TGTGCCAGCAGTTTCTCGAGCGGGGGACTAAATGAGCAGTTCTTC. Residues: CASSFSSGGLNEQFF.